Detailed here is one T cell receptor beta chain. Its specificity is unknown. The method was immunoSEQ multiplex PCR; TCRdb's version includes in-frame clones alone and lacks a portion of them. The sample includes 35,000 to 45,000 clones, 60% to 85% of them seen just once. The data belong to a study of a mutant IDH1 vaccine in newly diagnosed glioma. The wider study: Patients received eight vaccinations in weeks 1, 3, 5, 7, 11, 15, 19, 23.

Noted time point: week 23, last vaccination. Vaccine doses each comprised 300 ug of mutant IDH1 20-mer peptide, with topical imiquimod. Donors' newly diagnosed IDH1-mutant WHO grade 3 or 4 astrocytomas lacked nuclear ATRX. This CDR3 spans 17 amino acids. The V end was cut by 0 bases, the J end by 1 base, with 15 bases between. Germline lookup yields CDR1 LNHNV and CDR2 YYDKDF (reference sequence). The rearrangement uses TRBV15 and TRBJ1-1, with D unclear. The clonotype originates from a woman aged 35 to 49 with glioma. Some clones in this sample may be carry-over from other donors' samples. The input for sequencing was PBMCs, taken from a glioma patient whose treatment included an IDH1 peptide vaccine. The CDR3 DNA follows: TGTGCCACCAGCAGAGATTATTTGAACGGAGGGAACACTGAAGCTTTCTTT. Amino acid sequence: CATSRDYLNGGNTEAFF.